The 12 T cell receptor beta chains below were found in one sample sequenced in a study of T cells in Graves' hyperthyroidism and ophthalmopathy. The TCR beta CDR3 regions underwent amplification using RNA transcripts as the source. Researchers ran a first-round RT-PCR on the TCR CDR3 using the HTBI primer set. TCRdb itself ran the multiplex PCR reads through MiXCR, one entry per CDR3 protein. This table holds a few hundred thousand distinct CDR3 sequences, about 45% found once. The sequencing input was peripheral blood or thyroid tissue (not recorded which). Receptor source: a young woman with Graves' hyperthyroidism.

With regard to this clonotype: This may be a read error, as it is one base from a much larger clone. The rearrangement links TRBV9 to TRBJ1-2, with D unclear. CDR3 length: 12 residues. Germline V CDR1 and CDR2: SGDLS, YYNGEE. Trimming removed 3 bases at V and 6 bases at J, with 9 bases between. CDR3 DNA sequence: TGTGCCAGCAGCGAGGAGGCCGATGGCTACACCTTC. This encodes CASSEEADGYTF.

Note on this clonotype: One end of the junction varies from germline; a read error may be responsible. This chain uses TRBV10-3 with TRBJ1-1; no clear D gene. Per germline, CDR1 ENHRY and CDR2 SYGVKD. The CDR3 extends over 13 amino acids. CDR3 protein: CASSLWQNTEAFF. The CDR3 region has the DNA TGTGCCAGCAGTTTATGGCAGAACACTGAAGCTTTCTTT.

CDR3 in amino acids: CSVTTGNTIYF. CDR3 coding DNA: TGCAGCGTGACGACTGGAAACACCATATATTTT. This rearrangement joins TRBV29-1 to TRBJ1-3; no reliable D call. The ends were cut back, 6 bases at V and 2 bases at J, with 5 bases in the middle. The CDR3 runs to 11 residues. Germline V lookup: CDR1 SQVTM, CDR2 ANQGSEA. Combining the CDR3 with reference TRBV29-1 and TRBJ1-3 gives the whole variable domain SAVISQKPSRDICQRGTSLTIQCQVDSQVTMMFWYRQQPGQSLTLIATANQGSEATYESGFVIDKFPISRPNLTFSTLTVSNMSPEDSSIYLCSVTTGNTIYFGEGSWLTVV.

A remark on this clonotype: A much larger clone is a single base away; this may be a read error. The chain is built from TRBV24-1 and TRBJ2-7; D might be TRBD1 (6 bases). The CDR3 is made up of 13 amino acids. The V end lost 12 bases, the J end lost 3 bases, and 17 bases lay between the germline ends. Germline V gene lookup returns CDR1 KGHDR and CDR2 SFDVKD. The CDR3 loop reads CAAQPDSNYEQYF. CDR3 coding DNA: TGTGCCGCCCAGCCGGACAGTAACTACGAGCAGTACTTC.

The chain combines TRBV18 with TRBJ1-2; D might be TRBD1 (5 bases). The CDR3 extends over 14 amino acids. Germline V gives CDR1 KGHSH, CDR2 LQKENI. Trimming shortened V by 2 bases and J by 4 bases, and 11 bases separated the two germline ends. As DNA, the CDR3 is TGTGCCAGCTCACCAGGGACCGATTTCTATGGCTACACCTTC. Amino acids: CASSPGTDFYGYTF. Supplemented by reference TRBV18 and TRBJ1-2, the full variable domain reads NAGVMQNPRHLVRRRGQEARLRCSPMKGHSHVYWYRQLPEEGLKFMVYLQKENIIDESGMPKERFSAEFPKEGPSILRIQQVVRGDSAAYFCASSPGTDFYGYTFGSGTRLTVV.

V gene TRBV6-6 combines with J gene TRBJ2-7, with 9 bases aligning to TRBD1. The CDR3 sequence is 14 residues long. Trimming cost V 7 bases and J 7 bases; bases outside gene matches: 11. Germline V CDR1 and CDR2: MNHNY, SVGAGI (reference sequence). CDR3 in amino acids: CASKIRDREGEQYF. CDR3 DNA: TGTGCCAGCAAAATCCGGGACAGGGAAGGTGAGCAGTACTTC.

The chain recombines TRBV7-3 with TRBJ2-5; D may be TRBD2 (6 bases). V shed 2 bases and J shed 4 bases, with 14 bases lying between them. Germline loops: CDR1 SGHTA, CDR2 FQGTGA. CDR3 length: 15 residues. This CDR3 reads CASSLSGERLETQYF. The CDR3 nucleotides read TGTGCCAGCAGCTTATCGGGGGAACGCCTAGAGACCCAGTACTTC. Full variable domain (outside the CDR3, taken from reference TRBV7-3 and TRBJ2-5): GAGVSQTPSNKVTEKGKYVELRCDPISGHTALYWYRQSLGQGPEFLIYFQGTGAADDSGLPNDRFFAVRPEGSVSTLKIQRTERGDSAVYLCASSLSGERLETQYFGPGTRLLVL.

This clonotype was counted ten times or more. J is TRBJ1-1 and V is TRBV15, with D perhaps TRBD1 (6 bases). This CDR3 spans 15 amino acids. The V end lost 0 bases, the J end lost 7 bases, and 15 bases lay between the germline ends. Germline assignment: CDR1 LNHNV and CDR2 YYDKDF (reference sequence). The CDR3 DNA follows: TGTGCCACCAGCAGAGATGCCGGGGGGCTGGGTGAAGCTTTCTTT. It codes for CATSRDAGGLGEAFF. The variable domain in full, completed from reference TRBV15 and TRBJ1-1, reads DAMVIQNPRYQVTQFGKPVTLSCSQTLNHNVMYWYQQKSSQAPKLLFHYYDKDFNNEADTPDNFQSRRPNTSFCFLDIRSPGLGDTAMYLCATSRDAGGLGEAFFGQGTRLTVV.

The chain has TRBV20-1 and TRBJ2-7; 9 bases fit TRBD1. The CDR3 covers 13 residues. Looked up from germline, CDR1 is DFQATT and CDR2 is SNEGSKA (reference sequence). The J segment lost 5 bases and the V segment lost 6 bases, leaving 8 bases of the junction unmatched. This chain's CDR3 is CSALTGQGHEQYF. The CDR3 region has the DNA TGCAGTGCCCTCACGGGACAGGGTCACGAGCAGTACTTC.

V and J are TRBV6-5 and TRBJ2-2; 8 bases fit TRBD1. The CDR3 extends over 14 amino acids. Germline CDR1 is MNHEY and CDR2 is SVGAGI. J was trimmed by 7 bases and V by 6 bases; bases with no gene match: 7. The CDR3 DNA follows: TGTGCCAGCAGCAGCCGGACAGGGTTCGGGGAGCTGTTTTTT. Translation gives CASSSRTGFGELFF.

This chain's CDR3 is CASSSSGGLSNQPQHF. DNA for the CDR3: TGTGCCAGCAGCTCATCAGGGGGCCTCAGCAATCAGCCCCAGCATTTT. The chain couples TRBV7-1 to TRBJ1-5; 8 bases line up with TRBD1. TRBV7-1 is designated an ORF whose function remains uncertain. The CDR3 totals 16 residues. V gave up 2 bases and J gave up 1 base; unmatched junction bases: 4.

This clonotype has ten or more counts. One end of the junction is discordant with germline, which a read error may explain. The rearrangement joins TRBV5-1 to TRBJ1-4, with a possible D match to TRBD1 (6 bases). CDR3 size: 14 residues. Per germline, CDR1 SGHRS and CDR2 YFSETQ. Written as DNA, the CDR3 is TGTGCCAGCAGCTTAGCCGGGACAAATGAAAAACTGTTTTTT. Translating gives CASSLAGTNEKLFF.